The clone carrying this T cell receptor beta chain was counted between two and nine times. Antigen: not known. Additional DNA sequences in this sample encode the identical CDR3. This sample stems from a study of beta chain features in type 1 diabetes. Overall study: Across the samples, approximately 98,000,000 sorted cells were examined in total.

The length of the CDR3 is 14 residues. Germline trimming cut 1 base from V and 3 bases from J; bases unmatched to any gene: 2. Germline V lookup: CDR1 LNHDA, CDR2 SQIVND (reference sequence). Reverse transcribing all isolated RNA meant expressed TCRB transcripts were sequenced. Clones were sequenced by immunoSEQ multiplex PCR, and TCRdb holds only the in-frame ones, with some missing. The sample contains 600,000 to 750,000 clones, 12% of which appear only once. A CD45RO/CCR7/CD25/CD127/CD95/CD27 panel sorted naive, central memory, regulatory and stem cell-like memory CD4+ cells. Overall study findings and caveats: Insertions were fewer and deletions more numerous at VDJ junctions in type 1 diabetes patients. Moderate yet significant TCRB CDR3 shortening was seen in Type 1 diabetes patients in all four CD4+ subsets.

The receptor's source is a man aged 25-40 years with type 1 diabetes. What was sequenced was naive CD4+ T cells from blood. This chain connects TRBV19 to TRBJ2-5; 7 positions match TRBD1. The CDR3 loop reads CASSIGQGEETQYF. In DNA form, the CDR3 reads TGTGCCAGTAGTATAGGACAGGGTGAAGAGACCCAGTACTTC.